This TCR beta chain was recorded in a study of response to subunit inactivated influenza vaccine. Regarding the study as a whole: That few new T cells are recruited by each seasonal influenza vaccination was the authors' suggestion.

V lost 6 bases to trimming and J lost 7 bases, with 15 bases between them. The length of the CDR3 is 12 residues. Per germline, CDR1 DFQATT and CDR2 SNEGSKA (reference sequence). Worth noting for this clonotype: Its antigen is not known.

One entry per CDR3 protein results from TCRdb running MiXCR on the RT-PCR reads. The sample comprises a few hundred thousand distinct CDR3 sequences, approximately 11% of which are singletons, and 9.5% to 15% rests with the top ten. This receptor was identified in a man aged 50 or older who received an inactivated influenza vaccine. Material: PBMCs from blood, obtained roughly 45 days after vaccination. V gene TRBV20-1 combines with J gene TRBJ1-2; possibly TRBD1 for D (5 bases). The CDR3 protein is CSAIGDAAGYTF. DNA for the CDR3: TGCAGTGCCATAGGGGATGCAGCTGGCTACACCTTC.